The 3 T cell receptor beta chains listed next were all sequenced from one sample in a study of CD8 T cells in ankylosing spondylitis (dated by TCRdb to the late 2010s). To prepare the library, 5' RACE was applied. Sequencing relied on an Illumina HiSeq 2500. Through fastp at Q25 and MiXCR, TCRdb rebuilt clones from the public reads, retaining in-frame beta chains. Every distinct CDR3 protein forms one entry, paired with its most common genes and DNA. In this sample the table shows around 150,000 distinct CDR3 sequences, around 16% of which occur a single time. 7.8% of the sample is taken by the ten largest. Sequenced: blood, either unsorted or a sorted T cell fraction (not recorded which). The receptors come from a male donor with ankylosing spondylitis or in good health (not recorded which).

The rearrangement joins TRBV6-5 to TRBJ2-1; D perhaps matches TRBD2 (6 bases). Germline values: CDR1 MNHEY, CDR2 SVGAGI. The V end was cut by 0 bases, the J end by 8 bases, with 11 bases between. The CDR3 runs 14 residues. The CDR3 reads CASSYSRRGYEQFF. The CDR3 nucleotides read TGTGCCAGCAGTTACTCACGACGGGGGTATGAGCAGTTCTTC.

V is TRBV7-8 and J is TRBJ2-1; 14 bases map to TRBD2. The CDR3 spans 20 residues. In germline, CDR1 is SGHVS, CDR2 FQNEAQ. J was trimmed by 0 bases and V by 3 bases; bases with no gene match: 10. CDR3 sequence reads: CASSFFSGTSGRSSYNEQFF. CDR3 in DNA: TGTGCCAGCAGCTTTTTCTCCGGGACTAGCGGGAGAAGCTCCTACAATGAGCAGTTCTTC.

This chain connects TRBV7-9 to TRBJ2-6; TRBD2 is a possible D gene (6 bases). This CDR3 has 15 amino acids. Germline V CDR1 and CDR2: SEHNR, FQNEAQ (reference sequence). V gave up 6 bases and J gave up 0 bases, with 9 bases separating them. The CDR3 is CASRGLISGANVLTF. In nucleotides, the CDR3 is TGTGCCAGCAGGGGACTGATCTCTGGGGCCAACGTCCTGACTTTC.